These 26 T cell receptor beta chains share one sample of origin, sequenced in a study of blood T cell repertoires in COVID-19. Sequencing used immunoSEQ multiplex PCR; TCRdb keeps in-frame clones, though not all of them. The sample records about 98,000 clones, 86% being singletons. The sequencing input was peripheral blood. The receptors here all came from a man aged 50 to 60 with acute or convalescent COVID-19.

The chain couples TRBV6-1 to TRBJ2-7; 10 nucleotides match TRBD2. In germline, CDR1 is MNHNS, CDR2 SASEGT. V trimming: 5 bases; J trimming: 3 bases; junction bases outside the gene matches: 4. This CDR3 spans 14 amino acids. CDR3 loop: CASSSGTSVYEQYF. In nucleotides, the CDR3 is TGTGCCAGCAGTTCCGGGACTAGCGTCTACGAGCAGTACTTC.

The chain carries TRBV29-1 and TRBJ1-1; D gene ambiguous. CDR3 length: 11 amino acids. CDR1 and CDR2 from the germline V gene are SQVTM and ANQGSEA. The ends were cut back, 4 bases at V and 3 bases at J, with 6 bases in the middle. The chain's CDR3 is CSVVPDTEAFF. CDR3 in DNA: TGCAGCGTTGTACCGGACACTGAAGCTTTCTTT. Full variable domain (rest looked up from reference TRBV29-1 and TRBJ1-1): SAVISQKPSRDICQRGTSLTIQCQVDSQVTMMFWYRQQPGQSLTLIATANQGSEATYESGFVIDKFPISRPNLTFSTLTVSNMSPEDSSIYLCSVVPDTEAFFGQGTRLTVV.

Only one count was recorded for this clone. The genes are TRBV5-1 and TRBJ2-3; D is undetermined. Trimming removed 2 bases at V and 2 bases at J, with 9 bases between. Germline loops: CDR1 SGHRS, CDR2 YFSETQ. The CDR3 covers 14 residues. CDR3 loop: CASSLGAYTDTQYF. The CDR3 DNA reads TGCGCCAGCAGCTTAGGAGCATACACAGATACGCAGTATTTT. The full variable domain, completed using reference TRBV5-1 and TRBJ2-3, is KAGVTQTPRYLIKTRGQQVTLSCSPISGHRSVSWYQQTPGQGLQFLFEYFSETQRNKGNFPGRFSGRQFSNSRSEMNVSTLELGDSALYLCASSLGAYTDTQYFGPGTRLTVL.

This clone has just a few counts. The chain carries TRBV18 and TRBJ2-1, with TRBD2 matching 7 bases. Germline assignment: CDR1 KGHSH and CDR2 LQKENI. The CDR3 has 15 amino acids. The V gene end was trimmed by 5 bases and the J gene end by 7 bases; junction bases not matched to a gene: 11. DNA for the CDR3: TGTGCCAGCTCAGATAGCGGCGGGAGTCTGAATGAGCAGTTCTTC. Translating gives CASSDSGGSLNEQFF.

V usage is TRBV9 and J usage is TRBJ2-5, with TRBD2 identical over 10 bases. CDR3 length: 15 residues. Per germline, CDR1 SGDLS and CDR2 YYNGEE. V dropped 6 bases and J dropped 3; count of bases not matched to a gene: 8. In DNA, the CDR3 is TGTGCCAGCACTCGAGCGGGAGGGGGGAAAGAGACCCAGTACTTC. It translates to CASTRAGGGKETQYF.

This chain uses TRBV6-5 with TRBJ2-5, with unresolved D. V shed 6 bases and J shed 4 bases, with 6 bases lying between them. Germline lookup yields CDR1 MNHEY and CDR2 SVGAGI. The CDR3 runs 11 residues. The CDR3 spells CASRRRETQYF. The CDR3 DNA sequence: TGTGCCAGCAGGAGGAGAGAGACCCAGTACTTC.

This clone was seen a few times. This sequence joins TRBV27 and TRBJ1-2; D ambiguous. This CDR3 region has 14 residues. The ends were cut back, 4 bases at V and 4 bases at J, with 13 bases in the middle. The germline gives CDR1 MNHEY, CDR2 SMNVEV (reference sequence). The CDR3: CASSSGRLAYGYTF. CDR3 bases: TGTGCCAGCAGTTCGGGCAGACTAGCCTATGGCTACACCTTC.

The chain has TRBV27 and TRBJ1-1, with D tentatively TRBD1 (6 bases). Germline V gene lookup returns CDR1 MNHEY and CDR2 SMNVEV (reference sequence). This CDR3 contains 14 residues. Deletions cut 5 bases from V and 1 base from J, with 11 bases between. The CDR3 is CASSGGARNTEAFF. Here the CDR3 DNA reads TGTGCCAGCAGTGGGGGGGCACGGAACACTGAAGCTTTCTTT.

This rearrangement joins TRBV6-5 to TRBJ1-2; TRBD1 matches 10 bases. The CDR3 has 16 residues. Trimming cost V 2 bases and J 4 bases; bases outside gene matches: 7. Per germline, CDR1 MNHEY and CDR2 SVGAGI. The CDR3 bases are TGTGCCAGCAGTTACCTACCGGGACAGGGGACCTATGGCTACACCTTC. It specifies CASSYLPGQGTYGYTF.

The rearrangement joins TRBV9 to TRBJ1-1; maybe TRBD1 (6 bases). Germline CDR1 reads SGDLS; CDR2 reads YYNGEE. The CDR3 sequence is 13 residues long. V lost 0 bases and J lost 10, with 13 bases in between. In DNA form, the CDR3 reads TGTGCCAGCAGCGTAGGGGCAGGGGAACGAGCTTTCTTT. Encoded protein: CASSVGAGERAFF.

V and J are TRBV25-1 and TRBJ1-1, with D hard to call. From germline, CDR1 is MGHDK and CDR2 SYGVNS. The V and J ends lost 1 base and 7 bases respectively, with 16 bases between them. The CDR3 has 15 amino acids. DNA of the CDR3: TGTGCCAGCAGTGAATTCGGGTTGGCGGGTGTTGAAGCTTTCTTT. Its translation is CASSEFGLAGVEAFF.

This chain connects TRBV5-1 to TRBJ1-4; 10 bases align to TRBD1. Germline CDR1 SGHRS, CDR2 YFSETQ. This CDR3 has 14 amino acids. The trim removed 4 bases at V and 7 bases at J, leaving 4 bases unmatched. CDR3 nucleotide sequence: TGCGCCAGCAGCGACCGGGACAGGGGTGAAAAACTGTTTTTT. Translating it yields CASSDRDRGEKLFF.

This rearrangement joins TRBV19 to TRBJ2-1, with TRBD1 identical over 7 bases. This CDR3 comprises 14 residues. CDR1 and CDR2 from the germline V gene are LNHDA and SQIVND (reference sequence). Unmatched junction bases numbered 6, after V lost 5 bases and J lost 5 bases. The CDR3 coding sequence is TGTGCCAGTAGTTTCGGACAGGCTAACAATGAGCAGTTCTTC. Translated, it gives CASSFGQANNEQFF. Filled out from reference TRBV19 and TRBJ2-1, the complete variable domain reads DGGITQSPKYLFRKEGQNVTLSCEQNLNHDAMYWYRQDPGQGLRLIYYSQIVNDFQKGDIAEGYSVSREKKESFPLTVTSAQKNPTAFYLCASSFGQANNEQFFGPGTRLTVL.

The genes are TRBV28 and TRBJ1-4, with D hard to call. Germline lookup yields CDR1 MDHEN and CDR2 SYDVKM. The V and J ends lost 11 bases and 0 bases respectively, with 10 bases between them. The CDR3 is 13 amino acids. For the CDR3, the DNA is TGTGCCCACACGCCAGCAACTAATGAAAAACTGTTTTTT. It translates to CAHTPATNEKLFF.

The V call is TRBV10-2, the J call TRBJ1-5; D call uncertain. The CDR3 runs 12 residues. CDR1 and CDR2 from the germline V gene are WSHSY and SAAADI. Trimming removed 8 bases at V and 5 bases at J, with 10 bases between. DNA for the CDR3: TGCGCCAGCTCCCCGGGAGATCAGCCCCAGCATTTT. This codes for CASSPGDQPQHF.

This chain uses TRBV11-2 with TRBJ2-4; D remains ambiguous. The CDR3 totals 13 residues. The V and J ends lost 5 bases and 5 bases respectively, with 10 bases between them. The germline V gene encodes CDR1 SGHAT and CDR2 FQNNGV. CDR3 protein: CASSRLTQNIQYF. The CDR3 nucleotides read TGTGCCAGCAGCCGTCTGACTCAAAACATTCAGTACTTC. The full variable domain, completed using reference TRBV11-2 and TRBJ2-4, is EAGVAQSPRYKIIEKRQSVAFWCNPISGHATLYWYQQILGQGPKLLIQFQNNGVVDDSQLPKDRFSAERLKGVDSTLKIQPAKLEDSAVYLCASSRLTQNIQYFGAGTRLSVL.

The chain employs TRBV5-1 and TRBJ2-7; D remains ambiguous. The CDR3 is 14 residues long. Trimming took 0 bases from V and 3 from J, leaving 10 bases between them. The germline gives CDR1 SGHRS, CDR2 YFSETQ. The DNA of the CDR3 is TGCGCCAGCAGCTTGGTTGATAGTCACTACGAGCAGTACTTC. Amino acid sequence: CASSLVDSHYEQYF.

The chain joins TRBV4-1 to TRBJ1-5; possible D gene TRBD1, 6 bases. The CDR3 extends over 16 amino acids. The V end was cut by 0 bases, the J end by 4 bases, with 13 bases between. CDR1 is MGHRA, CDR2 YSYEKL, per germline. This CDR3 is CASSQDVYRANQPQHF. The DNA of the CDR3 is TGCGCCAGCAGCCAAGATGTTTACAGGGCTAATCAGCCCCAGCATTTT.

The V gene is TRBV4-1, the J gene TRBJ2-1; TRBD2 aligns across 8 bases. This CDR3 has 15 amino acids. The trim removed 5 bases at V and 10 bases at J, leaving 13 bases unmatched. Per the germline V gene, CDR1 is MGHRA and CDR2 is YSYEKL. The CDR3 DNA follows: TGCGCCAGCAGCTCTAACGTAGCGGGGTCCCAGGAGCAGTTCTTC. Residues: CASSSNVAGSQEQFF.

The chain carries TRBV19 and TRBJ2-2, with no clear D. CDR3 length equals 14 residues. V lost 11 bases and J lost 1, with 14 bases in between. Germline V gene data show CDR1 as LNHDA and CDR2 as SQIVND (reference sequence). The CDR3 DNA reads as TGTGCCTTCCCAGGATTTCTGAACACCGGGGAGCTGTTTTTT. This sequence encodes CAFPGFLNTGELFF.

This chain joins TRBV3-1 (or the pseudogene TRBV3-2) and TRBJ1-1; 8 bases agree with TRBD1. The ends lost 8 bases at V and 3 bases at J; junction bases unmatched: 5. Germline loops: CDR1 LGHDT, CDR2 YNNKEL (reference sequence). There are 13 residues in the CDR3. DNA for the CDR3: TGTGCCAGCGGGGACAGGCCTCACACTGAAGCTTTCTTT. Residues: CASGDRPHTEAFF.

This chain joins TRBV27 and TRBJ2-3; 8 bases are shared with TRBD2. With V trimmed by 2 bases and J by 0 bases, 13 bases remained unmatched. Germline V gene sequence: CDR1 MNHEY, CDR2 SMNVEV (reference sequence). The CDR3 sequence is 19 residues long. For the CDR3, the DNA is TGTGCCAGCAGTTTAATGAAGGCTAGCGGGCAGCCTAGCACAGATACGCAGTATTTT. It codes for CASSLMKASGQPSTDTQYF.

In this sample, this clone turned up a few times. This sequence joins TRBV27 and TRBJ1-1, with D tentatively TRBD1 (5 bases). Trimming pared 6 bases from V and 1 base from J, leaving 18 bases between. Germline V lookup: CDR1 MNHEY, CDR2 SMNVEV (reference sequence). The CDR3 runs to 16 residues. The CDR3 DNA reads as TGTGCCAGCAGAGAAAGGGGTTACCAGCGGAACACTGAAGCTTTCTTT. This sequence encodes CASRERGYQRNTEAFF.

V gene TRBV18 combines with J gene TRBJ2-1, with D possibly TRBD1 on 5 matching bases. Germline CDR1 is KGHSH and CDR2 is LQKENI. This CDR3 has 15 residues. Trimming took 2 bases from V and 3 from J, leaving 11 bases between them. CDR3 nucleotides: TGTGCCAGCTCACCAGGGGCGATGAGCTACAATGAGCAGTTCTTC. Translating gives CASSPGAMSYNEQFF.

V and J are TRBV9 and TRBJ1-1, with 9 bases that match TRBD1. V lost 3 bases, J lost 3 bases, and 12 bases stayed unmatched. Germline V CDR1 and CDR2: SGDLS, YYNGEE. The CDR3 extends over 17 amino acids. In DNA, the CDR3 is TGTGCCAGCAGCGCACTTTCCGGGACAGGGCGGGACACTGAAGCTTTCTTT. Translated, it gives CASSALSGTGRDTEAFF.

The J gene is TRBJ1-1, the V gene TRBV6-5, with 12 bases matching TRBD1. The length of the CDR3 is 13 residues. J gave up 11 bases and V 10 bases, and 11 bases lay outside the gene matches. Germline CDR1 MNHEY, CDR2 SVGAGI. CDR3 residues: CATLPGQGASAFF. For the CDR3, the DNA is TGTGCCACCCTACCGGGACAGGGGGCTTCGGCTTTCTTT.